This TCR beta chain was recovered during a study of T-cell memory formation after mild COVID-19. TCR alpha and TCR beta cDNA libraries with sample barcodes and UMIs came from 5'RACE using constant-segment primers. TCRdb analysed the 5' RACE reads with MiXCR anew, one entry per CDR3 protein. Of a few hundred thousand distinct CDR3 sequences listed, around 8% are singletons. V was clipped by 6 bases and J by 3 bases, with 9 bases between them. The CDR3 extends over 12 amino acids. The sequence came from a man aged 18 to 29 who had mild COVID-19 (a few samples of this study predate the infection). Cell type and time point are not known. The chain is built from TRBV12-3 or TRBV12-4 and TRBJ2-7, with D perhaps matching TRBD1 or TRBD2 (5 bases each). The sequenced sample consisted of PBMCs or a T cell subset sorted from them (not recorded which). The CDR3 nucleotides read TGTGCCAGCAGCAGGGACGTCTACGAGCAGTACGTC. Its translation is CASSRDVYEQYV.